Listed below are T cell receptor beta chains from one sample, sequenced in a study of cytomegalovirus exposure and HLA in healthy donors. The assay was immunoSEQ multiplex PCR, and TCRdb's table has in-frame clones only and misses some. The table records 150,000 to 200,000 clones, around 77% of them present only once. The source material was PBMCs. The receptors were gathered from a woman aged 25 to 39 in good health and CMV-seronegative. Each CDR3 is given without its conserved first and last residue. The order of the fields is V gene, CDR3 protein.

TRBV30 AWKKGPGSYNEQF
TRBV7-9 ASSRWHEQY
TRBV7-9 ASSPGQGLDIQY
TRBV6-5 ASSSRGTGANSPLH
TRBV30 AWRPRLKAMNTEAF
TRBV7-3 ASSELRTDTQY
TRBV7-8 ASSSGKGADQPQH
TRBV19 ASSTYRKSSYEQY
TRBV28 ASRRDRATGELF
TRBV9 ASSVVSGSTSYNEQF
TRBV18 ASSRQRQIDTEAF
TRBV10-3 AIRAGSDSNQPQH
TRBV6-1 ASSESTGLADFSYEQY
TRBV18 ASSPGSTDTQY
TRBV7-3 ASSLSRGMNTEAF
TRBV5-4 ASSPEGFTDTQY
TRBV6-1 ASSETQGPYGYT
TRBV11-2 ASSASTGNYGYT